One and the same sample provided the 28 T cell receptor beta chains below, sequenced in a study of cytomegalovirus exposure and HLA in healthy donors. The PCR ran on 60 Vbeta and 13 Jbeta primers. Produced via immunoSEQ multiplex PCR; TCRdb's table is partial and in-frame only. The repertoire holds 110,000 or so clones, with approximately 80% as singletons. Sequencing was performed on PBMCs. These receptors were collected from a man in his late teens or twenties in good health and CMV-seropositive.

The rearrangement uses TRBV29-1 and TRBJ2-7, with 10 bases matching TRBD2. V was pared by 3 bases and J by 5 bases, with 10 bases of the junction left unmatched. Germline V gene lookup returns CDR1 SQVTM and CDR2 ANQGSEA. The CDR3 runs to 15 residues. DNA for the CDR3: TGCAGCGTTGAGGGGACTAGCGACCGTCTTCACGAGCAGTACTTC. Amino acids: CSVEGTSDRLHEQYF.

Of note for this clone: The sample has other DNA sequences that encode this CDR3 too. The J gene is TRBJ1-2, the V gene TRBV4-1, with 8 positions matching TRBD1. The length of the CDR3 is 17 residues. CDR1 MGHRA and CDR2 YSYEKL come from the germline V gene. The junction had 15 bases not matched to a gene; V was cut back by 1 base and J by 8 bases. The CDR3 loop is CASSQVEMDRALGGYTF. The CDR3 nucleotides are TGCGCCAGCAGCCAAGTTGAAATGGACAGGGCGCTGGGGGGCTACACCTTC.

V gene TRBV21-1 combines with J gene TRBJ1-3; the table's D call, TRBD1, has no DNA check behind it. TRBV21-1 is labeled a pseudogene. The CDR3 length is 13 residues. In nucleotides, the CDR3 is TGTGCCAGCAGCAAGGGGCGGGGAAACACCATATATTTT. Encoded protein: CASSKGRGNTIYF.

The V and J genes are TRBV11-3 and TRBJ2-2; D uncertain. Trimming removed 0 bases at V and 4 bases at J, with 6 bases between. The CDR3 is 14 residues long. The germline V gene encodes CDR1 SGHNT and CDR2 YENEEA. The CDR3 spells CASSLDSVTGELFF. CDR3 DNA sequence: TGTGCCAGCAGCTTAGACTCCGTCACCGGGGAGCTGTTTTTT.

Worth noting for this clone: A read error may account for a junction end that differs from germline. The chain is built from TRBV25-1 and TRBJ1-5, with 8 nucleotides matching TRBD1. The CDR3 extends over 16 amino acids. CDR1 MGHDK and CDR2 SYGVNS come from the germline V gene. The CDR3 DNA reads TGTGCCAGCAGTGCATCAGGGGGCGGCCTCAATCAACCCCAGCATTTT. This codes for CASSASGGGLNQPQHF.

The gene calls are TRBV19 and TRBJ1-5; 7 nucleotides line up with TRBD1. CDR3 length equals 15 residues. CDR1 is LNHDA and CDR2 is SQIVND in the germline V gene (reference sequence). The V segment lost 4 bases and the J segment 3 bases; nucleotides outside the gene matches: 6. The CDR3 DNA sequence: TGTGCCAGTAGTACCCAAGACAGGGACAATCAGCCCCAGCATTTT. It specifies CASSTQDRDNQPQHF.

The chain joins TRBV19 to TRBJ1-5, with 10 bases aligning to TRBD1. There are 15 residues in the CDR3. Losses at the gene ends were 3 bases for V and 4 bases for J; bases not matched to a gene: 3. Germline V gene lookup returns CDR1 LNHDA and CDR2 SQIVND (reference sequence). In DNA, the CDR3 is TGTGCCAGTAGTATGGGACAGGGGTGGAATCAGCCCCAGCATTTT. Protein sequence: CASSMGQGWNQPQHF.

The chain links TRBV19 to TRBJ2-1; TRBD1 aligns across 10 bases. The CDR3 is 15 amino acids. The trim removed 5 bases at V and 8 bases at J, leaving 9 bases unmatched. Germline V CDR1 and CDR2: LNHDA, SQIVND (reference sequence). The CDR3 nucleotides are TGTGCCAGTAGTGCAACCGGGACAGGGGTTTATGAGCAGTTCTTC. Translation gives CASSATGTGVYEQFF. The full variable domain, rest sourced from reference TRBV19 and TRBJ2-1, is DGGITQSPKYLFRKEGQNVTLSCEQNLNHDAMYWYRQDPGQGLRLIYYSQIVNDFQKGDIAEGYSVSREKKESFPLTVTSAQKNPTAFYLCASSATGTGVYEQFFGPGTRLTVL.

V gene TRBV5-6 combines with J gene TRBJ2-5, with no clear D. Judging by the DNA end, TRBJ2-7 fits better; the J call may be wrong. The V gene's germline CDR1 is SGHDT and CDR2 YYEEEE. CDR3 length: 13 residues. The DNA for the CDR3 is TGTGCCAGCAGCTTGAGGAGCTCCTACGAGCAGTACTTC. It encodes CASSLRSSYEQYF.

CDR3 region: CASSLVSVPYEQYF. In DNA, the CDR3 is TGTGCCAGCAGCTTGGTCTCAGTTCCCTACGAGCAGTACTTC. The rearrangement uses TRBV5-6 and TRBJ2-7, with unresolved D. The germline V and J ends were trimmed by 0 bases and 2 bases, with 9 bases remaining between them. CDR3 length: 14 residues. The germline gives CDR1 SGHDT, CDR2 YYEEEE.

This chain links TRBV19 with TRBJ1-5; 8 positions agree with TRBD1. The J segment lost 1 base and the V segment lost 4 bases, leaving 6 bases of the junction unmatched. Germline CDR1 LNHDA, CDR2 SQIVND (reference sequence). The CDR3 is 16 amino acids. The chain's CDR3 is CASSTSGGWSNQPQHF. DNA for the CDR3: TGTGCCAGTAGTACCTCAGGGGGCTGGAGCAATCAGCCCCAGCATTTT.

V usage is TRBV9 and J usage is TRBJ1-3; weak D call: TRBD1 (5 bases). This CDR3 is built from 12 residues. V lost 4 bases to trimming and J lost 4 bases, with 6 bases between them. Germline V gene data show CDR1 as SGDLS and CDR2 as YYNGEE. The CDR3 DNA follows: TGTGCCAGCAGCCCAGGGGGAAACACCATATATTTT. Amino acids: CASSPGGNTIYF.

The chain joins TRBV5-1 to TRBJ1-2, with 9 positions matching TRBD1. The CDR3 totals 13 residues. V shed 4 bases and J 4 bases; nucleotides not matched to a gene: 2. Germline lookup yields CDR1 SGHRS and CDR2 YFSETQ. CDR3 loop: CASSMTGGYGYTF. CDR3 sequence (DNA): TGCGCCAGCAGCATGACAGGGGGCTATGGCTACACCTTC.

The genes are TRBV27 and TRBJ2-2, with 11 nucleotides matching TRBD2. Germline V gene sequence: CDR1 MNHEY, CDR2 SMNVEV (reference sequence). The CDR3 loop spans 16 amino acids. V dropped 2 bases and J dropped 7; count of bases not matched to a gene: 6. CDR3 loop: CASSLQPSGGNGELFF. In DNA, the CDR3 is TGTGCCAGCAGTTTACAGCCTAGCGGGGGGAACGGGGAGCTGTTTTTT.

This clone came up once. The chain links TRBV25-1 to TRBJ2-5, with D possibly being TRBD1 (5 bases). Germline CDR1 MGHDK, CDR2 SYGVNS. The CDR3 runs to 15 residues. The ends were cut back, 4 bases at V and 2 bases at J, with 14 bases in the middle. CDR3 sequence (DNA): TGTGCCAGCAGTGGGCGACAGTTTTCACAAGAGACCCAGTACTTC. Protein: CASSGRQFSQETQYF.

This clone was seen more than once but under ten times. The chain employs TRBV6-5 and TRBJ1-2; 7 bases fit TRBD1. The CDR3 spans 15 residues. Germline V lookup: CDR1 MNHEY, CDR2 SVGAGI. V lost 4 bases, J lost 6 bases, and 11 bases stayed unmatched. The DNA of the CDR3 is TGTGCCAGCAGTTTACAAACCGGGACAGCCGATGGCTACACCTTC. Protein: CASSLQTGTADGYTF.

V and J are TRBV28 and TRBJ2-7, with D possibly matching TRBD2 (6 bases). Germline V gene sequence: CDR1 MDHEN, CDR2 SYDVKM. Deletions cut 5 bases from V and 0 bases from J, with 14 bases between. The CDR3 consists of 15 residues. The CDR3 is CASSPTSYTSYEQYF. The DNA of the CDR3 is TGTGCCAGCAGTCCAACTAGCTATACCTCCTACGAGCAGTACTTC.

This clone was seen only a few times. The CDR3 region is CASSYDRVGRNSPLHF. The CDR3 bases are TGTGCCAGCAGTTACGACAGGGTAGGTCGTAATTCACCCCTCCACTTT. The chain uses TRBV6-6 and TRBJ1-6; 7 positions match TRBD1. The germline V gene encodes CDR1 MNHNY and CDR2 SVGAGI (reference sequence). The V gene end was trimmed by 2 bases and the J gene end by 6 bases; junction bases not matched to a gene: 7. The CDR3 sequence is 16 residues long.

This chain links TRBV2 with TRBJ2-3; D is perhaps TRBD2 (5 bases). The CDR3 runs 14 residues. Germline assignment: CDR1 SNHLY and CDR2 FYNNEI. V lost 5 bases, J lost 2 bases, and 11 bases lay in between. The CDR3 region is CASSQLVNTDTQYF. As DNA, the CDR3 is TGTGCCAGCAGTCAACTAGTGAACACAGATACGCAGTATTTT.

The chain couples TRBV5-1 to TRBJ2-1; D is possibly TRBD1 (6 bases). The V gene lost 6 bases and the J gene lost 3 bases, with 19 bases spanning the gap. Germline values: CDR1 SGHRS, CDR2 YFSETQ. This CDR3 has 16 amino acids. CDR3 bases: TGCGCCAGCACCCAGACAGGCTTCAAAAACTACAATGAGCAGTTCTTC. Protein: CASTQTGFKNYNEQFF.

The J gene is TRBJ2-1, the V gene TRBV19; TRBD2 matches 9 bases. V dropped 3 bases and J dropped 6; count of bases not matched to a gene: 6. CDR1 is LNHDA and CDR2 is SQIVND in the germline V gene (reference sequence). CDR3 size: 15 residues. In DNA form, the CDR3 reads TGTGCCAGTAGTATGGGCCTAGCGGGGCGCAATGAGCAGTTCTTC. Residues: CASSMGLAGRNEQFF.

The chain recombines TRBV5-1 with TRBJ1-4; D remains unclear. The CDR3 has 13 amino acids. CDR1 SGHRS and CDR2 YFSETQ come from the germline V gene. V dropped 1 base and J dropped 5 bases, with 6 bases sitting between them. DNA of the CDR3: TGCGCCAGCAGCTTGACGGGGAATGAAAAACTGTTTTTT. Translated, it gives CASSLTGNEKLFF.

The chain links TRBV27 to TRBJ2-1; 7 bases line up with TRBD1. With 0 bases clipped from V and 4 bases from J, the junction kept 3 bases outside the gene matches. CDR1 MNHEY and CDR2 SMNVEV come from the germline V gene (reference sequence). The CDR3 loop spans 15 amino acids. In DNA form, the CDR3 reads TGTGCCAGCAGTTTATCGACAGGGCTTTACAATGAGCAGTTCTTC. Translated, it gives CASSLSTGLYNEQFF.

The chain joins TRBV7-9 to TRBJ2-5; TRBD2 agrees at 8 bases. V lost 2 bases and J lost 3; bases outside the gene matches: 8. Germline V gene lookup returns CDR1 SEHNR and CDR2 FQNEAQ (reference sequence). The CDR3 totals 16 residues. Here the CDR3 reads CASSLIGGGHKETQYF. DNA of the CDR3: TGTGCCAGCAGCTTAATCGGGGGGGGCCACAAAGAGACCCAGTACTTC. Supplemented by reference TRBV7-9 and TRBJ2-5, the full variable domain reads DTGVSQNPRHKITKRGQNVTFRCDPISEHNRLYWYRQTLGQGPEFLTYFQNEAQLEKSRLLSDRFSAERPKGSFSTLEIQRTEQGDSAMYLCASSLIGGGHKETQYFGPGTRLLVL.

The V call is TRBV15, the J call TRBJ2-2; weak D call: TRBD1 (6 bases). The length of the CDR3 is 15 residues. V was clipped by 3 bases and J by 2 bases, with 10 bases between them. Germline V gene data show CDR1 as LNHNV and CDR2 as YYDKDF (reference sequence). This CDR3 reads CATSRSQGNTGELFF. The CDR3 DNA reads TGTGCCACCAGCAGGTCACAGGGTAACACCGGGGAGCTGTTTTTT.

This clone was counted only a few times. This chain uses TRBV5-1 with TRBJ2-1; D gene ambiguous. CDR3 size: 13 residues. Germline V lookup: CDR1 SGHRS, CDR2 YFSETQ. Trimming cost V 1 base and J 5 bases, with 7 bases left between them. CDR3 coding DNA: TGCGCCAGCAGCTTGCCTAGAAACAATGAGCAGTTCTTC. It codes for CASSLPRNNEQFF.

The gene calls are TRBV6-1 and TRBJ1-2; TRBD1 might be the D (5 bases). The V gene lost 9 bases and the J gene lost 2 bases, with 13 bases spanning the gap. The CDR3 runs 13 residues. Germline V CDR1 and CDR2: MNHNS, SASEGT. The DNA for the CDR3 is TGTGCCAGTGAGGTGGGGCCCAACTATGGCTACACCTTC. It encodes CASEVGPNYGYTF.

The J gene is TRBJ1-1, the V gene TRBV6-1; weak D call: TRBD1 (6 bases). With 5 bases removed from V and 1 base from J, the gap between germline ends came to 8 bases. Germline V gene lookup returns CDR1 MNHNS and CDR2 SASEGT. This CDR3 has 13 amino acids. This CDR3 reads CASSTGRNTEAFF. CDR3 DNA: TGTGCCAGCAGTACAGGGAGGAACACTGAAGCTTTCTTT.